The source of this T cell receptor (beta chain) is a study of T cell responses to AZD1222 COVID-19 vaccine. In regard to this clone: The antigen is undetermined.

The assay was immunoSEQ multiplex PCR, and TCRdb's table has in-frame clones only and misses some. The sample carries over 100,000 clones, around 84% recorded once. The V gene lost 3 bases and the J gene lost 7 bases, with 18 bases spanning the gap. This CDR3 comprises 14 residues. The germline V gene encodes CDR1 GTSNPN and CDR2 SVGIG (reference sequence). Study findings and constraints: A rise in Spike-specific TCR breadth and depth followed two AZD1222 doses. Sampling that yielded the repertoires occurred only after the peak T cell response. A reported finding is that nearly half of spike-specific TCRs target unmutated variant regions. The donor cohort was predominantly white British with a female majority, and clonal diversity may have been underestimated.

The gene calls are TRBV30 and TRBJ1-2; D possibly corresponds to TRBD1 (5 bases). Specimen: peripheral blood, collected on day 0 of AZD1222 vaccination. The TCR originated in an adult in good health. The CDR3 sequence is CAWSRQNSLIGYTF. The CDR3 DNA reads as TGTGCCTGGAGCAGACAGAACTCGTTGATTGGCTACACCTTC.